The 3 T cell receptor beta chains presented below share a single source sample, sequenced in a study of T-cell reconstitution after alpha-beta-depleted transplantation in children. Unique molecular identifiers were used to barcode this TCRbeta library. One entry per CDR3 protein, called by TCRdb with MiXCR from the PCR reads. The data show 25,000 to 30,000 distinct CDR3 sequences, roughly 19% seen once. Sequenced here: PBMCs, mostly from graft donor cells, sampled 60 days after TCRalphabeta/CD19-depleted stem cell transplant. All receptors come from a male patient under 10 years old who had a stem cell transplant for acute lymphoblastic leukemia, so the T cells may come from the graft donor.

The J gene is TRBJ2-5, the V gene TRBV11-2; a weak D match, TRBD1 (7 bases). The V gene lost 6 bases and the J gene lost 7 bases, with 15 bases spanning the gap. Germline V gives CDR1 SGHAT, CDR2 FQNNGV. The CDR3 covers 13 residues. CDR3 nucleotide sequence: TGTGCCAGCAGTTTGGACAGGAGGGGGACCCAGTACTTC. It encodes CASSLDRRGTQYF.

This clonotype was counted many times. The chain carries TRBV2 and TRBJ2-7; 8 bases are shared with TRBD1. V trimming: 9 bases; J trimming: 4 bases; junction bases outside the gene matches: 11. CDR1 is SNHLY, CDR2 FYNNEI, per germline. This CDR3 has 14 residues. The DNA of the CDR3 is TGTGCCAGGGACTCGGAGCAGGGGGCATACGAGCAGTACTTC. This codes for CARDSEQGAYEQYF.

This clonotype was seen a handful of times. This chain connects TRBV7-2 to TRBJ2-1, with D tentatively TRBD1 (6 bases). Germline lookup yields CDR1 SGHTA and CDR2 FQGNSA. Trimming took off 3 bases at V and 4 bases at J, with 10 bases between the two ends. This CDR3 comprises 14 residues. DNA of the CDR3: TGTGCCAGCAGCTTTGGGACATTTTACAATGAGCAGTTCTTC. Translating it yields CASSFGTFYNEQFF.